Presented here are 17 T cell receptor beta chains from one specimen sequenced in a study of cytomegalovirus exposure and HLA in healthy donors. The study ran its PCR with 60 Vbeta and 13 Jbeta primers. TCRdb keeps only in-frame clones here, not all; method: immunoSEQ multiplex PCR. In the table there are about 160,000 clones, over 80% of which are singletons. The source material was PBMCs. These receptors were taken from a woman under 30 in good health and CMV-seronegative.

In this sample, this clone turned up once. This chain uses TRBV19 with TRBJ1-1; the match to TRBD1 covers 11 bases. Trimming cost V 4 bases and J 10 bases; bases outside gene matches: 5. The CDR3 totals 13 residues. CDR1 is LNHDA, CDR2 SQIVND, per germline (reference sequence). The CDR3 reads CASSTTDRGRAFF. CDR3 nucleotide sequence: TGTGCCAGTAGTACCACGGACAGGGGGCGAGCTTTCTTT.

V is TRBV18 and J is TRBJ2-2, with 7 bases identical to TRBD1. V shed 5 bases and J 1 base; nucleotides not matched to a gene: 16. CDR3 length equals 19 residues. Germline V gene sequence: CDR1 KGHSH, CDR2 LQKENI. CDR3 sequence (DNA): TGTGCCAGCTCAAAAAGGACAGGAGAACCGAACAAGAACACCGGGGAGCTGTTTTTT. This codes for CASSKRTGEPNKNTGELFF.

This chain joins TRBV2 and TRBJ2-6, with a weak D call TRBD2 (6 bases). Trimming left V 2 bases short and J 4 bases short, with 12 bases between. In germline, CDR1 is SNHLY, CDR2 FYNNEI. The CDR3 contains 16 residues. The DNA for the CDR3 is TGTGCCAGCAGTGAAATTGGAGGGCCCGGGGCCAACGTCCTGACTTTC. Protein sequence: CASSEIGGPGANVLTF.

The chain has TRBV5-6 and TRBJ1-1, with a tentative D call TRBD1 (5 bases). CDR3 length: 15 amino acids. The V end was cut by 4 bases, the J end by 0 bases, with 13 bases between. CDR1 is SGHDT and CDR2 is YYEEEE in the germline V gene. This chain's CDR3 is CASSPMTGVNTEAFF. CDR3 DNA: TGTGCCAGCAGCCCCATGACGGGGGTGAACACTGAAGCTTTCTTT.

This chain links TRBV19 with TRBJ1-1, with D unclear. The CDR3 is 13 residues long. The V and J ends lost 0 bases and 3 bases respectively, with 5 bases between them. Germline V gene lookup returns CDR1 LNHDA and CDR2 SQIVND (reference sequence). The CDR3 nucleotides read TGTGCCAGTAGTATAGAAGCGGACACTGAAGCTTTCTTT. Protein sequence: CASSIEADTEAFF.

The V gene is TRBV5-8, the J gene TRBJ1-4; D perhaps matches TRBD1 (5 bases). The CDR3 spans 15 residues. Germline loops: CDR1 SGHTS, CDR2 YDEGEE. V was pared by 0 bases and J by 1 base, with 7 bases between. The CDR3 reads CASSLGQLTNEKLFF. As DNA, the CDR3 is TGTGCCAGCAGCTTGGGACAGCTAACTAATGAAAAACTGTTTTTT.

This rearrangement joins TRBV5-1 to TRBJ1-5; D is unclear. Germline V CDR1 and CDR2: SGHRS, YFSETQ. CDR3 size: 18 residues. V lost 1 base and J lost 0, with 17 bases in between. The CDR3 loop is CASSLRSPTEYSNQPQHF. The CDR3 region has the DNA TGCGCCAGCAGCTTGAGATCCCCCACAGAGTATAGCAATCAGCCCCAGCATTTT.

This sequence joins TRBV13 and TRBJ2-1; unclear D gene. This CDR3 is 12 amino acids long. V dropped 5 bases and J dropped 7 bases, with 9 bases sitting between them. CDR1 is PRHDT, CDR2 FYEKMQ, per germline (reference sequence). The CDR3: CASSVSSNEQFF. CDR3 bases: TGTGCCAGCAGCGTCTCGTCTAATGAGCAGTTCTTC.

The V and J genes are TRBV10-3 and TRBJ1-1; a possible D gene is TRBD1 (6 bases). The CDR3 length is 14 residues. CDR1 ENHRY and CDR2 SYGVKD come from the germline V gene. V was clipped by 6 bases and J by 0 bases, with 11 bases between them. The CDR3: CAISTDRMNTEAFF. The CDR3 coding sequence is TGTGCCATCAGCACCGACAGGATGAACACTGAAGCTTTCTTT.

This chain links TRBV5-1 with TRBJ1-5, with TRBD1 matching over 8 bases. The V and J ends lost 1 base and 7 bases, in that order; junction bases with no gene match: 7. Germline CDR1 reads SGHRS; CDR2 reads YFSETQ. The CDR3 extends over 15 amino acids. This CDR3 is CASSLRDRGKQPQHF. CDR3 nucleotide sequence: TGCGCCAGCAGCTTGAGAGACAGGGGTAAGCAGCCCCAGCATTTT. The whole variable domain, filled in from reference TRBV5-1 and TRBJ1-5, reads KAGVTQTPRYLIKTRGQQVTLSCSPISGHRSVSWYQQTPGQGLQFLFEYFSETQRNKGNFPGRFSGRQFSNSRSEMNVSTLELGDSALYLCASSLRDRGKQPQHFGDGTRLSIL.

The chain has TRBV5-1 and TRBJ2-5; TRBD1 aligns across 7 bases. V shed 4 bases, J shed 11 bases, and the junction held 8 bases outside the gene matches. There are 12 residues in the CDR3. The germline gives CDR1 SGHRS, CDR2 YFSETQ. DNA for the CDR3: TGCGCCAGCAGCGAGGGGGCAAGTGAGCAGTACTTC. It yields the protein CASSEGASEQYF. Complete variable domain (other parts from reference TRBV5-1 and TRBJ2-5): KAGVTQTPRYLIKTRGQQVTLSCSPISGHRSVSWYQQTPGQGLQFLFEYFSETQRNKGNFPGRFSGRQFSNSRSEMNVSTLELGDSALYLCASSEGASEQYFGPGTRLLVL.

The gene calls are TRBV4-2 and TRBJ2-5; 11 nucleotides agree with TRBD1. The tail of the sequence fits TRBJ2-7 better, so the J call may be wrong. Germline V gives CDR1 LGHNA, CDR2 YNFKEQ. CDR3 size: 16 residues. The chain's CDR3 is CASSQERGTGGYEQYF. The CDR3 coding sequence is TGTGCCAGCAGCCAAGAGCGGGGGACAGGGGGTTACGAGCAGTACTTC.

The table lists this clone with a count of one. The chain uses TRBV12-5 and TRBJ2-5, with 7 bases lining up with TRBD1. Germline V gene lookup returns CDR1 LGHNT and CDR2 FRNRAP. The CDR3 consists of 16 residues. J lost 5 bases, V lost 4 bases, and 13 bases had no gene match. In DNA form, the CDR3 reads TGTGCTAGTGGTTCCTCCGACAGGGTAGGCCAGGAGACCCAGTACTTC. Protein: CASGSSDRVGQETQYF.

The V call is TRBV27, the J call TRBJ1-2, with D possibly matching TRBD1 (5 bases). Germline values: CDR1 MNHEY, CDR2 SMNVEV (reference sequence). Deletions cut 6 bases from V and 6 bases from J, with 14 bases between. The CDR3 is 13 residues long. Here the CDR3 DNA reads TGTGCCAGCAGCCGGGGGGGAGATGATGGCTACACCTTC. Encoded protein: CASSRGGDDGYTF.

The rearrangement links TRBV5-1 to TRBJ1-2; a weak D match, TRBD1 (5 bases). This CDR3 has 13 amino acids. Germline CDR1 SGHRS, CDR2 YFSETQ. V shed 5 bases and J shed 5 bases, with 13 bases lying between them. The CDR3 loop reads CASSPPQGYGYTF. The CDR3 coding sequence is TGCGCCAGCAGTCCACCCCAGGGATATGGCTACACCTTC. Combining the CDR3 with reference TRBV5-1 and TRBJ1-2 gives the whole variable domain KAGVTQTPRYLIKTRGQQVTLSCSPISGHRSVSWYQQTPGQGLQFLFEYFSETQRNKGNFPGRFSGRQFSNSRSEMNVSTLELGDSALYLCASSPPQGYGYTFGSGTRLTVV.

The genes are TRBV7-8 and TRBJ1-5; D might be TRBD1 (6 bases). This CDR3 comprises 21 residues. Germline assignment: CDR1 SGHVS and CDR2 FQNEAQ. The V end was cut by 1 base, the J end by 2 bases, with 27 bases between. Written as DNA, the CDR3 is TGTGCCAGCAGCTTAGGAGCCCAGGGGCGCTGGGGCCTAAGCGGCAATCAGCCCCAGCATTTT. Amino acids: CASSLGAQGRWGLSGNQPQHF.

The chain uses TRBV9 and TRBJ2-2, with a weak D call TRBD2 (5 bases). This CDR3 is 16 amino acids long. V lost 4 bases and J lost 4, with 17 bases in between. Germline lookup yields CDR1 SGDLS and CDR2 YYNGEE. The CDR3 DNA is TGTGCCAGCAGCTCTGAGGGCCTGCGCGGCACCGGGGAGCTGTTTTTT. It yields the protein CASSSEGLRGTGELFF.